This T cell receptor beta chain came from a study of cytomegalovirus exposure and HLA in healthy donors. 60 Vbeta and 13 Jbeta primers were used in PCR. Generated by immunoSEQ multiplex PCR, the TCRdb table keeps only in-frame clones and is missing some. The table lists about 130,000 clones, around 75% of them singletons. Broader study findings: In a later analysis, HLA-associated TCR beta chains were more clonally expanded than equally common others. Common viral pathogens were later found to be apparently linked to several of the most significant clusters. A later analysis linked a missense DCLRE1C variant to TCR beta V- and J-gene trimming. A later analysis found TCR association rates differed by HLA locus, highest for DRB1 and lowest for HLA-C.

Comments on this clone: Its antigen is not known.

This CDR3 contains 15 residues. Trimming removed 3 bases from V and 0 bases from J, with 6 bases in between. Per germline, CDR1 ENHRY and CDR2 SYGVKD. The origin of this receptor is a man in his sixties in good health and CMV-seropositive. Sequenced material: PBMCs. The V and J genes are TRBV10-3 and TRBJ2-6, with a tentative D call TRBD2 (5 bases). CDR3 DNA sequence: TGTGCCATCAGTGAACGGGGCTCTGGGGCCAACGTCCTGACTTTC. Translating gives CAISERGSGANVLTF.